This T cell receptor (beta chain) was found in a study of OX40 agonist ivuxolimab in advanced cancers. Here immunoSEQ multiplex PCR was the method, and the copy in TCRdb shows in-frame clones only, minus some. The table has around 90,000 clones, 92% seen once; the top ten hold about 1.1%. Trimming pared 6 bases from V and 2 bases from J, leaving 13 bases between. Germline V gene data show CDR1 as SQVTM and CDR2 as ANQGSEA. The CDR3 length is 13 residues. The chain combines TRBV29-1 with TRBJ1-1; a possible D gene is TRBD1 (5 bases). Here the sequenced sample was CD4+ or CD8+ T cells sorted from blood, taken in a trial of the OX40 agonist ivuxolimab. This TCR was recovered from an adult with an advanced solid tumor such as melanoma, head and neck, liver or kidney cancer. CDR3 protein: CSVVGQVNTEAFF. CDR3 DNA sequence: TGCAGCGTGGTGGGGCAAGTCAACACTGAAGCTTTCTTT.